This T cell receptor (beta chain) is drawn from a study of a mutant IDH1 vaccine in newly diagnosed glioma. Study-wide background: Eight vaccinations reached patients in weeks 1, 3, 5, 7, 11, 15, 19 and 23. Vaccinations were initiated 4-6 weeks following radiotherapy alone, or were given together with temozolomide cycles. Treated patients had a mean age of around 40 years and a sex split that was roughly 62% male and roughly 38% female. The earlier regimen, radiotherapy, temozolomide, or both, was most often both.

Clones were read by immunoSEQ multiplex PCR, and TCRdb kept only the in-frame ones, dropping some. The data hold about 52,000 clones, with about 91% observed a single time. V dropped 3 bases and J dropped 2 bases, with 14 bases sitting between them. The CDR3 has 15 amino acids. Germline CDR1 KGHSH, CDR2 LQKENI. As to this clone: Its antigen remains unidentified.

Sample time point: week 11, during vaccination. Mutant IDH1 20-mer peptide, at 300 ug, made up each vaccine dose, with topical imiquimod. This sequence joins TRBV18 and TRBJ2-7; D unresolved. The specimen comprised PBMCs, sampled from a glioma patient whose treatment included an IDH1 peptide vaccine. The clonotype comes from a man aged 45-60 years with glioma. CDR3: CASSPLASAAYEQYF. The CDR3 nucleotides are TGTGCCAGCTCACCTCTCGCGTCTGCAGCCTACGAGCAGTACTTC.